The rows below give T cell receptor beta chains drawn from one sample of a study of T-cell reconstitution after alpha-beta-depleted transplantation in children. TCRdb reprocessed the PCR reads with MiXCR, giving one entry per CDR3 protein. This sample has 550,000 to 600,000 distinct CDR3 sequences; 20% to 25% occur once, and the top ten carry 13% to 15%. Specimen: PBMCs, mostly from graft donor cells, collected 360 days after TCRalphabeta/CD19-depleted stem cell transplant. These receptors came from a boy under two years old who had a stem cell transplant for acute myeloid leukemia, so the T cells may come from the graft donor. The CDR3 runs from the conserved cysteine through the conserved F or W. D genes are given only for firm matches. Clone size is given for some rows only: seen once, a few or many times, or a class if the clone is expanded.

cdr3_nt | cdr3_aa | v_call | clone_size | j_call | d_call
TGTGCCAGCATGCCTAGCGGGGGGGTAGATACGCAGTATTTT | CASMPSGGVDTQYF | TRBV6-1 | once | TRBJ2-3 | TRBD2
TGCAGCGTTGCCGGGCAGGCAGATACGCAGTATTTT | CSVAGQADTQYF | TRBV29-1 | many | TRBJ2-3 | -
TGTGCCAGCAGCTCCGGGCTGCAGAACGCGGCCAACTATGGCTACACCTTC | CASSSGLQNAANYGYTF | TRBV11-2 | - | TRBJ1-2 | -
TGTGCCAGCAGCATCACAGGATATAGCAATCAGCCCCAGCATTTT | CASSITGYSNQPQHF | TRBV12-3/TRBV12-4 | - | TRBJ1-5 | -
TGCAGCGTTGAATCAGGGGACTTTAACTACGAGCAGTACTTC | CSVESGDFNYEQYF | TRBV29-1 | - | TRBJ2-7 | -
TGTGCCAGCAGCGCTGCAGCGGACATCCTCCAAGAGACCCAGTACTTC | CASSAAADILQETQYF | TRBV9 | many | TRBJ2-5 | -
TGTGCCACCAGCAGAGATGAAGTAGGTACGCAGTATTTT | CATSRDEVGTQYF | TRBV15 | - | TRBJ2-3 | -
TGTGCCAGCATTAGACAGGGGTTCGTGCTCCCTGGGGCCAACGTCCTGACTTTC | CASIRQGFVLPGANVLTF | TRBV6-5 | once | TRBJ2-6 | TRBD1
TGTGCCAGCAGCACTAGATACTCCGGGGAGCTGTTTTTT | CASSTRYSGELFF | TRBV7-2 | - | TRBJ2-2 | -
TGTGCCAGCAGTTTGCGGACTTTTAACTATGGCTACACCTTC | CASSLRTFNYGYTF | TRBV12-3/TRBV12-4 | many | TRBJ1-2 | -
TGTGCCAGCAGCCAACGGACTAGCGGGGGCCCTTACAATGAGCAGTTCTTC | CASSQRTSGGPYNEQFF | TRBV7-2 | many | TRBJ2-1 | TRBD2
TGTGCCAGCTCAAGTTCGGCGGGGGGCATGTACAATGAGCAGTTCTTC | CASSSSAGGMYNEQFF | TRBV18 | - | TRBJ2-1 | TRBD2
TGTGCCATCAGCCCTAGCGGGGTTGGAGATACGCAGTATTTT | CAISPSGVGDTQYF | TRBV10-3 | many | TRBJ2-3 | TRBD2
TGTGCCAGCAGCCCAGGGACAGGGGGTGGCACAGATACGCAGTATTTT | CASSPGTGGGTDTQYF | TRBV4-2 | - | TRBJ2-3 | TRBD1
TGTGCCAGCAGTCAAACCGGGACAGGGGAAGCTTTCTTT | CASSQTGTGEAFF | TRBV12-3/TRBV12-4 | - | TRBJ1-1 | TRBD1
TGCAGCGTTTCCCATACCGCCACAGGGAACACTGAAGCTTTCTTT | CSVSHTATGNTEAFF | TRBV29-1 | few | TRBJ1-1 | -